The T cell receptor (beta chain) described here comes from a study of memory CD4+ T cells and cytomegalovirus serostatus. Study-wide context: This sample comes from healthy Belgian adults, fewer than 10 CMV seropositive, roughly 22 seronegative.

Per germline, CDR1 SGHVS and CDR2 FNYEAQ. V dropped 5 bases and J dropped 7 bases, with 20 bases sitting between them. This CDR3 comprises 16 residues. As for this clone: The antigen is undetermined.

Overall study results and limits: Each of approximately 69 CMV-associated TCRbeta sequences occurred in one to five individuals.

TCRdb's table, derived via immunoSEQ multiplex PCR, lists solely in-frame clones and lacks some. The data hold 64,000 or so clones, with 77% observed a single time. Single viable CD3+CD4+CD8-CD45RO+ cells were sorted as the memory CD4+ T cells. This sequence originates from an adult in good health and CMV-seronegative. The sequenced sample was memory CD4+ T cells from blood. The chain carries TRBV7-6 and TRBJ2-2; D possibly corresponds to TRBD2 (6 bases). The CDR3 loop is CASSPYGTSRDGELFF. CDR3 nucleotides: TGTGCCAGCAGCCCATACGGGACTTCTCGGGACGGGGAGCTGTTTTTT.